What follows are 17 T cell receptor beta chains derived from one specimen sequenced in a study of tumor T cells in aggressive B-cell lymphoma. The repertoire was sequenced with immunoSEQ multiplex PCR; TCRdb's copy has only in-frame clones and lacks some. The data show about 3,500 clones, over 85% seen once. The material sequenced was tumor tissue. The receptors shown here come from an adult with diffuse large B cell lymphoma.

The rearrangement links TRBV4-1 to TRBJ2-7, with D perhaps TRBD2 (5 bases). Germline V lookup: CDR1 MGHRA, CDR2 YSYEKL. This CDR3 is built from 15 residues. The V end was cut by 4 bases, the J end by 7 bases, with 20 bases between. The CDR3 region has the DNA TGCGCCAGCAGCCGCACGGACTGGTCGGTGGGTGAGCAGTACTTC. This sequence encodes CASSRTDWSVGEQYF.

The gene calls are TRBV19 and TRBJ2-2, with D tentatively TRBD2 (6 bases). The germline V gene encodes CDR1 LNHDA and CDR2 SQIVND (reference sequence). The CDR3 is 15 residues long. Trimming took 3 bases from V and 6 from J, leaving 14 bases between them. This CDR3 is CASSMGGMVSGELFF. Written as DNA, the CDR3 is TGTGCCAGTAGTATGGGCGGGATGGTCTCCGGGGAGCTGTTTTTT.

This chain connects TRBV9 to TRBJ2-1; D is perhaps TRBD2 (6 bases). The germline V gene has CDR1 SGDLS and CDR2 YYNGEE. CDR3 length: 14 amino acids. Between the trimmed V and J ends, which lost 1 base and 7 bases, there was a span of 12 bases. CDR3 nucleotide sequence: TGTGCCAGCAGCGTACGACCCGCGGGGAATGAGCAGTTCTTC. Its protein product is CASSVRPAGNEQFF.

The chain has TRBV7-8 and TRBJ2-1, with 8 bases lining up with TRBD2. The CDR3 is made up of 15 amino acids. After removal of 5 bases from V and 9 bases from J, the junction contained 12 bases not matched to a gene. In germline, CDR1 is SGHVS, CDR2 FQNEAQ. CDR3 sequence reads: CASSPQAGAAGEQFF. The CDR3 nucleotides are TGTGCCAGCAGCCCCCAAGCGGGAGCTGCGGGTGAGCAGTTCTTC.

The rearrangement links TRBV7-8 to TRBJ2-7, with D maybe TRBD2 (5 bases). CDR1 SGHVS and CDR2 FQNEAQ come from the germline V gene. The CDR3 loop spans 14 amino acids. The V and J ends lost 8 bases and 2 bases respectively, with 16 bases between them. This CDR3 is CASQPTEGAYEQYF. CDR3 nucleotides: TGTGCCAGCCAGCCCACAGAGGGCGCCTACGAGCAGTACTTC.

CDR3 region: CASSFLAGDLSYEQYF. CDR3 in DNA: TGTGCCAGCAGCTTCCTAGCGGGAGATTTGTCCTACGAGCAGTACTTC. This chain links TRBV13 with TRBJ2-7, with TRBD2 identical over 10 bases. The CDR3 has 16 amino acids. Trimming at V came to 3 bases and at J to 1 base, leaving 6 bases not matched to a gene. From germline, CDR1 is PRHDT and CDR2 FYEKMQ (reference sequence).

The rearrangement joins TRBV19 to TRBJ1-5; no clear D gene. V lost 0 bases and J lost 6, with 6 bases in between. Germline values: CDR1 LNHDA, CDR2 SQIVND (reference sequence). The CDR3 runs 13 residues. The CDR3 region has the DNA TGTGCCAGTAGTATAGAAGTAGTTCAGCCCCAGCATTTT. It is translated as CASSIEVVQPQHF. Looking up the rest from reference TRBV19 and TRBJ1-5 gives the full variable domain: DGGITQSPKYLFRKEGQNVTLSCEQNLNHDAMYWYRQDPGQGLRLIYYSQIVNDFQKGDIAEGYSVSREKKESFPLTVTSAQKNPTAFYLCASSIEVVQPQHFGDGTRLSIL.

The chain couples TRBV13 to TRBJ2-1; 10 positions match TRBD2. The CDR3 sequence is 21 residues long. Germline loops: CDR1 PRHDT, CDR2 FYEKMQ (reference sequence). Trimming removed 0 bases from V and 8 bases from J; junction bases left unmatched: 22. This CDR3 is CASSLGPLRSGRARASHEQFF. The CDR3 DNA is TGTGCCAGCAGCTTAGGACCCCTTAGGAGCGGGAGGGCCCGGGCTAGTCATGAGCAGTTCTTC.

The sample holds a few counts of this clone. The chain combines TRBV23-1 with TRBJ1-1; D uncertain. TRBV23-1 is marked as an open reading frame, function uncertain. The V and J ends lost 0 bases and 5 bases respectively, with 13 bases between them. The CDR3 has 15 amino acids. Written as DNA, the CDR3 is TGCGCCAGCAGTCAATCCGCAGGAGGCCGGACTGAAGCTTTCTTT. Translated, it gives CASSQSAGGRTEAFF.

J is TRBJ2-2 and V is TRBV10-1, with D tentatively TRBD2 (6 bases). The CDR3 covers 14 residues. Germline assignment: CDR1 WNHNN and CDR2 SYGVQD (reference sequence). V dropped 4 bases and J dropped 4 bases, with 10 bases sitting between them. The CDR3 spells CASSVEGITGELFF. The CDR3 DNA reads TGCGCCAGCAGTGTGGAGGGGATCACCGGGGAGCTGTTTTTT.

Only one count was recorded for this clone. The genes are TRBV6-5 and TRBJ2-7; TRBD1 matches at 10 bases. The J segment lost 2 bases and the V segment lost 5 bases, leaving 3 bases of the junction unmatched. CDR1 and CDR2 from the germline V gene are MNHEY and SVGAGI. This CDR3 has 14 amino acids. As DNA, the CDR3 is TGTGCCAGCAGTGGGACAGGGGATCCCTACGAGCAGTACTTC. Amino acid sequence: CASSGTGDPYEQYF.

The CDR3 loop reads CASSLESGQNQPQHF. Written as DNA, the CDR3 is TGTGCCAGCAGTTTAGAGTCAGGGCAGAATCAGCCCCAGCATTTT. The chain carries TRBV6-4 and TRBJ1-5, with TRBD1 as a possible D gene (5 bases). The germline gives CDR1 MRHNA, CDR2 SNTAGT. V shed 5 bases and J shed 4 bases, with 15 bases lying between them. The CDR3 spans 15 residues.

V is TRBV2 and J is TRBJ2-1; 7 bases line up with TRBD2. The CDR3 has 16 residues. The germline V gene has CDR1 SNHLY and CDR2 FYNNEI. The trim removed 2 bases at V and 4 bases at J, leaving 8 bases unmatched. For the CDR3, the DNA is TGTGCCAGCAGTGAACGGGCGGCTAGCGGATACAATGAGCAGTTCTTC. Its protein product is CASSERAASGYNEQFF.

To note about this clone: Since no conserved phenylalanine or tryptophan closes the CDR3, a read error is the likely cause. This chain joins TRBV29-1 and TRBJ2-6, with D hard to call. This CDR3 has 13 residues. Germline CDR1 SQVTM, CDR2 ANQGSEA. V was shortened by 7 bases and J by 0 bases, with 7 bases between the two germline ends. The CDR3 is CSAQVSGANVLTL. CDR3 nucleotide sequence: TGCAGCGCTCAGGTCTCTGGGGCCAACGTCCTGACTTTA.

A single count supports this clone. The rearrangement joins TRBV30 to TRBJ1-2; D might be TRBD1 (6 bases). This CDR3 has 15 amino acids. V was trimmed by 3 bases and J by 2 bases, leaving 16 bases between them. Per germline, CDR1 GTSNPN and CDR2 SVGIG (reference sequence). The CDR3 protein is CAWRQPQGTNYGYTF. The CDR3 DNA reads TGTGCCTGGAGGCAGCCACAGGGAACGAACTATGGCTACACCTTC.

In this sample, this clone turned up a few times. CDR3 sequence: CASSRRDRGYEQYF. DNA of the CDR3: TGTGCCAGCAGCCGCCGGGACAGGGGTTACGAGCAGTACTTC. The chain employs TRBV5-4 and TRBJ2-7, with 10 nucleotides matching TRBD1. The CDR3 covers 14 residues. V shed 4 bases, J shed 4 bases, and the junction held 5 bases outside the gene matches. Germline-derived CDR1 and CDR2 are SGHNT and YYREEE (reference sequence).

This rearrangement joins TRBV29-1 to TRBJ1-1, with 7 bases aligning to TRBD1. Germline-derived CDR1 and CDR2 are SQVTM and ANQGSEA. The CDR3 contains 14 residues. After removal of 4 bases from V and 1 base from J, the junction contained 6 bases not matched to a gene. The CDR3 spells CSVVRGRGNTEAFF. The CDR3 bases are TGCAGCGTTGTAAGGGGGCGGGGGAACACTGAAGCTTTCTTT.